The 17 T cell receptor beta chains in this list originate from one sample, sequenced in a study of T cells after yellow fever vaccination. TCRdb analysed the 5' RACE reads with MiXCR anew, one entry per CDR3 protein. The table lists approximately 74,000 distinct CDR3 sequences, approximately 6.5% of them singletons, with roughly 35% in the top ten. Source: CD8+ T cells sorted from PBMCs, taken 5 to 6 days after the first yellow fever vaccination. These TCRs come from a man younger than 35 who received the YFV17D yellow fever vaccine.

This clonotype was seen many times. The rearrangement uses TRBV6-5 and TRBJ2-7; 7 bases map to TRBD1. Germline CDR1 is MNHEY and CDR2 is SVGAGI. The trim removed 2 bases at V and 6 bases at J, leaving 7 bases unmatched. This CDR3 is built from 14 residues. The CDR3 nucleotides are TGTGCCAGCAGTTACAGGGGGCGCCCCGGCGAGCAGTACTTC. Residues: CASSYRGRPGEQYF.

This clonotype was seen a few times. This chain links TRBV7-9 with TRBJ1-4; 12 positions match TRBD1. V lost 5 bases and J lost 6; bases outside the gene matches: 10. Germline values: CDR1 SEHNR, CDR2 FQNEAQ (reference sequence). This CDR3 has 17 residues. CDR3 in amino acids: CASSGPGQGARDEKLFF. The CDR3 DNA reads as TGTGCCAGCAGCGGGCCGGGACAGGGGGCACGAGATGAAAAACTGTTTTTT.

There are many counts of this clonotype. The CDR3 DNA follows: TGCAGTGCTATGCCCAACAGTAACACCGGGGAGCTGTTTTTT. Amino acids: CSAMPNSNTGELFF. The chain is built from TRBV20-1 and TRBJ2-2; unclear D gene. This CDR3 comprises 14 residues. Trimming stripped 4 bases from V and 2 bases from J, with 11 bases between. Germline V gene lookup returns CDR1 DFQATT and CDR2 SNEGSKA (reference sequence).

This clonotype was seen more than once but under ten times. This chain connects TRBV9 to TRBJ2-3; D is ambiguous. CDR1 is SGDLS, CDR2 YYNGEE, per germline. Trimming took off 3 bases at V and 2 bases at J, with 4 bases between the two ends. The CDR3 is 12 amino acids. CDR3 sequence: CASSGVTDTQYF. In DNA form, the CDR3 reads TGTGCCAGCAGCGGGGTCACAGATACGCAGTATTTT.

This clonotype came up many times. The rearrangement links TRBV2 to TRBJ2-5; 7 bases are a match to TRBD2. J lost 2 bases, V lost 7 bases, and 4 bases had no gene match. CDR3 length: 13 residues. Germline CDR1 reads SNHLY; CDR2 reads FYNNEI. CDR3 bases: TGTGCCAGCAAGCAGGGAGGGCAAGAGACCCAGTACTTC. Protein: CASKQGGQETQYF.

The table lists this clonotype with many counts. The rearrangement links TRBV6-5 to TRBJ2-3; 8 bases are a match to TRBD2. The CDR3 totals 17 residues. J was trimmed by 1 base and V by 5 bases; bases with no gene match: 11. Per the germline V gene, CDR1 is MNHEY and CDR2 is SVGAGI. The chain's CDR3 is CASSRPLGAGGTDTQYF. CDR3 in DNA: TGTGCCAGCAGTCGTCCCCTGGGAGCGGGGGGCACAGATACGCAGTATTTT.

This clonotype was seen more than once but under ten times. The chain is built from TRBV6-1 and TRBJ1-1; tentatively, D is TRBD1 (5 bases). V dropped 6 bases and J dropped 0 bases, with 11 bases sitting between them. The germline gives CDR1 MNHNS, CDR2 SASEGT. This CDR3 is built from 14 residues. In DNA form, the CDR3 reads TGTGCCAGCAGAATTGGGACGGTGAACACTGAAGCTTTCTTT. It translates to CASRIGTVNTEAFF.

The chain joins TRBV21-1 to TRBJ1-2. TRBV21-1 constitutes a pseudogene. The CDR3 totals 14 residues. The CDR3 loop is CASGPAGTNYGYTF. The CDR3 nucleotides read TGTGCCAGCGGTCCGGCGGGAACTAACTATGGCTACACCTTC.

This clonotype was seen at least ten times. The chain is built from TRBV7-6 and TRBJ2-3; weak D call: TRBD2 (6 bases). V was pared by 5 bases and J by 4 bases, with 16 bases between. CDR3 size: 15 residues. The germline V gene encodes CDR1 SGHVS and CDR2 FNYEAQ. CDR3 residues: CASSLVGEAADTQYF. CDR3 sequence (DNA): TGTGCCAGCAGCCTCGTGGGGGAGGCGGCAGATACGCAGTATTTT. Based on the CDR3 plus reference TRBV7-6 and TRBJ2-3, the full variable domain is GAGVSQSPRYKVTKRGQDVALRCDPISGHVSLYWYRQALGQGPEFLTYFNYEAQQDKSGLPNDRFSAERPEGSISTLTIQRTEQRDSAMYRCASSLVGEAADTQYFGPGTRLTVL.

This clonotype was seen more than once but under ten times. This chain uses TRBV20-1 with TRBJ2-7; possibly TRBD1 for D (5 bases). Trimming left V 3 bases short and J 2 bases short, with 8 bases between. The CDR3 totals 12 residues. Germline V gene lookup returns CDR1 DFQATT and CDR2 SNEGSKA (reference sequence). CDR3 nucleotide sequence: TGCAGTGCTAGCCAGGGAACCTACGAGCAGTACTTC. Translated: CSASQGTYEQYF.

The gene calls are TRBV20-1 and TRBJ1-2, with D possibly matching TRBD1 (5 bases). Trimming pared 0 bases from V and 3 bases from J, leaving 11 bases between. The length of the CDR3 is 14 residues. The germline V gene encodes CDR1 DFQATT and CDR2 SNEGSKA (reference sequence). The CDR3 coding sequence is TGCAGTGCTAGAGATTTTGCGGGGGACTATGGCTACACCTTC. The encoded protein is CSARDFAGDYGYTF.

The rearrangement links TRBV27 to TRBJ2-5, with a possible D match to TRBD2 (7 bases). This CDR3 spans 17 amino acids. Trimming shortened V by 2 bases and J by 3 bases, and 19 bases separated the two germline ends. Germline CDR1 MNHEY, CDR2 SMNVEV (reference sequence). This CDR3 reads CASSLRWGGGIEETQYF. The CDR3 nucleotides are TGTGCCAGCAGTTTACGCTGGGGAGGGGGGATCGAAGAGACCCAGTACTTC.

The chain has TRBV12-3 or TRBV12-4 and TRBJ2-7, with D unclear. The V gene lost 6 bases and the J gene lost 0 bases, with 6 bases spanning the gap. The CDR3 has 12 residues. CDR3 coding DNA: TGTGCCAGCAGCGCTAGCTCCTACGAGCAGTACTTC. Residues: CASSASSYEQYF.

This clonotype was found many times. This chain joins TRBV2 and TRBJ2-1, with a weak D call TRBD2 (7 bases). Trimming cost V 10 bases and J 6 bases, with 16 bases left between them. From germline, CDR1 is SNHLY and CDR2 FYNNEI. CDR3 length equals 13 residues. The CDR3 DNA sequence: TGTGCCAACCCGGGGGGCCTGAGCAATGAGCAGTTCTTC. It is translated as CANPGGLSNEQFF.

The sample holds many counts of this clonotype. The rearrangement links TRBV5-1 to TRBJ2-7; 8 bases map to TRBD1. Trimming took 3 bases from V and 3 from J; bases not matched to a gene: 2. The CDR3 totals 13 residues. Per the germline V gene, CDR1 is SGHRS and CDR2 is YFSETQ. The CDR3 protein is CASSYGQGYEQYF. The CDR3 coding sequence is TGCGCCAGCAGCTACGGACAGGGCTACGAGCAGTACTTC.

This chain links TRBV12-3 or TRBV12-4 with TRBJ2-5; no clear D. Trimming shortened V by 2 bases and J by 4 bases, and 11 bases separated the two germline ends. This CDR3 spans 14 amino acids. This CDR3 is CASSLTAQTETQYF. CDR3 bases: TGTGCCAGCAGTTTAACCGCGCAGACAGAGACCCAGTACTTC.

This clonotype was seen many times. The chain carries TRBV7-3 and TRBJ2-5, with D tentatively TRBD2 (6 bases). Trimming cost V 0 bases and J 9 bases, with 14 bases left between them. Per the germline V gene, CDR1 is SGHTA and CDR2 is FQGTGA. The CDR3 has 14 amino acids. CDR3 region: CASSLTLGSGAQYF. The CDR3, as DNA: TGTGCCAGCAGCTTAACTTTGGGCTCGGGGGCCCAGTACTTC. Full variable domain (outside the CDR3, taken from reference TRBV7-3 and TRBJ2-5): GAGVSQTPSNKVTEKGKYVELRCDPISGHTALYWYRQSLGQGPEFLIYFQGTGAADDSGLPNDRFFAVRPEGSVSTLKIQRTERGDSAVYLCASSLTLGSGAQYFGPGTRLLVL.